This entry features one T cell receptor beta chain sequence. Antigen: not known. This sample is part of a study of shared clonotypes between healthy human individuals. Study as a whole: Participating donors consisted of two women and a few men aged 18 to 49.

Trimming removed 4 bases from V and 6 bases from J; junction bases left unmatched: 4. Looked up from germline, CDR1 is SGHRS and CDR2 is YFSETQ. CDR3 length: 14 amino acids. It was on ten immunoSEQ deep assay plates that unsorted PBMC DNA was sequenced. Produced via immunoSEQ multiplex PCR; TCRdb's table is partial and in-frame only. The sample records about 600,000 clones, just over 75% being singletons. General study points: Investigators expected sequencing depth to affect clonotype sharing among donors. Only blood samples were collected, and tissue repertoires likely differ.

Sequenced: PBMCs. The chain employs TRBV5-1 and TRBJ1-2; 12 bases align to TRBD1. This TCR came from a woman aged 40 to 49 in good health. Some clones in this sample may be carry-over from other donors' samples. The CDR3 region is CASSPRDRGHGYTF. The CDR3 DNA reads as TGCGCCAGCAGCCCTAGGGACAGGGGGCATGGCTACACCTTC.